Listed below are T cell receptor beta chains from one sample, sequenced in a study of blood T cell repertoires in COVID-19. Profiling relied on immunoSEQ multiplex PCR, and the TCRdb table lists in-frame clones only, not all of them. Here the sample spans about 82,000 clones, 75% to 85% being singletons. Sequenced sample: peripheral blood. These receptors came from a woman in her forties with active or convalescent COVID-19. The CDR3 runs from the conserved cysteine through the conserved F or W. A clone size is listed for some rows: how often the clone was seen (once, few, many), or a class if it is expanded.

v_call: TRBV4-3
clone_size: NA
cdr3_length: 15
cdr3_aa: CASSPWTGANYGYTF

v_call: TRBV2
clone_size: NA
cdr3_length: 14
cdr3_aa: CASTGTDEGQPQHF

v_call: TRBV11-2
clone_size: few
cdr3_length: 12
cdr3_aa: CASSFGGNEQYF

v_call: TRBV28
clone_size: NA
cdr3_length: 14
cdr3_aa: CASSTGRGVQGYTF

v_call: TRBV18
clone_size: NA
cdr3_length: 12
cdr3_aa: CASSPGLQPQHF

v_call: TRBV28
clone_size: NA
cdr3_length: 15
cdr3_aa: CASRITSGGTGELFF

v_call: TRBV6-5
clone_size: NA
cdr3_length: 15
cdr3_aa: CASKITGGATGELFF

v_call: TRBV2
clone_size: NA
cdr3_length: 11
cdr3_aa: CALGGDTEAFF

v_call: TRBV7-9
clone_size: NA
cdr3_length: 14
cdr3_aa: CASSLTSGDNEQFF

v_call: TRBV3-1/TRBV3-2
clone_size: NA
cdr3_length: 15
cdr3_aa: CASSQGPTVTYEQYF

v_call: TRBV24-1
clone_size: NA
cdr3_length: 15
cdr3_aa: CATSVGRTSTDTQYF

v_call: TRBV24-1
clone_size: NA
cdr3_length: 13
cdr3_aa: CATVAGGGGELFF

v_call: TRBV14
clone_size: NA
cdr3_length: 14
cdr3_aa: CASSSRVPTDTQYF

v_call: TRBV4-3
clone_size: NA
cdr3_length: 14
cdr3_aa: CASSQDGGGGGYTF

v_call: TRBV2
clone_size: few
cdr3_length: 15
cdr3_aa: CASSWATSSNQPQHF

v_call: TRBV11-2
clone_size: NA
cdr3_length: 13
cdr3_aa: CASSRDRGNTIYF